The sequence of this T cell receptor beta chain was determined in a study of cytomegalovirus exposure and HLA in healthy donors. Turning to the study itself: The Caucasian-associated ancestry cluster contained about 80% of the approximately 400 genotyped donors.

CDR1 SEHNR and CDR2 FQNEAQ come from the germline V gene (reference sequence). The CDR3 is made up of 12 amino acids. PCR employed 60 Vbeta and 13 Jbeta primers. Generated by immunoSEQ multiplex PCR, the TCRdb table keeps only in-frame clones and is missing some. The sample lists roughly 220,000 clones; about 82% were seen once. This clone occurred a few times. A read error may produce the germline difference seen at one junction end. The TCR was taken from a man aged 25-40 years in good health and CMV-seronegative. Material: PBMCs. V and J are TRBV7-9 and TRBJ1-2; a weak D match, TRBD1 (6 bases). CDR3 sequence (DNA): TGTTCCAGCAGCCCGTACAGGGTTGCCTACACCTTC. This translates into CSSSPYRVAYTF.